This is a list of T cell receptor beta chains from one sample in a study of graft-versus-host responses after intestinal transplantation. Sequencing used immunoSEQ multiplex PCR; TCRdb keeps in-frame clones, though not all of them. This sample carries some 3,500 clones, 75% to 85% of them seen once, and the ten largest clones take 6.7%. The sequenced sample was ileum tissue, obtained roughly 18 and 21 days after intestinal transplantation. The source is a human patient who received an intestinal transplant, so some T cells may come from the graft donor. The CDR3 runs from the conserved cysteine through the conserved F or W. Size is omitted from some rows. Given values are once, few, many or a class for expanded clones.

clone_size cdr3_length v_call cdr3_aa
- 15 TRBV9 CASSAEGTSYYEQYF
- 16 TRBV28 CASSLRLAGGTGGSYF
- 14 TRBV5-5 CASSLERDDTEAFF
- 14 TRBV5-4 CASSGYGQGKTQYF
few 15 TRBV6-5 CASSLAGGPNNEQFF
- 16 TRBV5-4 CASIKQFTGNNYGYTF
few 15 TRBV27 CASSLIGEASTEAFF
- 15 TRBV28 CASSPSSGYYNEQFF
- 14 TRBV5-8 CASSLWQLQETQYF
- 13 TRBV6-6 CASQTGKYYGYTF
few 16 TRBV6-6 CASSYSSQGMGYEQYF
- 13 TRBV19 CASMSNYNSPLHF
- 16 TRBV7-6 CASTLGHGGDTGELFF
- 16 TRBV6-5 CASSSLSGISGNTIYF
- 15 TRBV5-6 CASSFSVGGNEKLFF
once 11 TRBV6-5 CASSLRQGYTF
- 17 TRBV5-1 CASSPLPEGSGANVLTF
- 14 TRBV11-3 CASSLVSYGAEAFF
- 17 TRBV25-1 CASSEYGAGHSTDTQYF
- 14 TRBV7-9 CASSLVTQMGTQYF
once 15 TRBV5-2 CASNATVRKTYGYTF
- 16 TRBV6-6 CASSYSPGQGNYGYTF
- 13 TRBV30 CAWNGGGNSPLHF
- 15 TRBV4-2 CASSPGGMDTGELFF
- 14 TRBV4-1 CASSHNNRAFEAFF
few 15 TRBV4-1 CASSQDFDGYNEQFF
- 15 TRBV5-4 CASRDEGTMAYEQYF
- 11 TRBV7-9 CATGQGAEAFF
few 13 TRBV6-5 CASSEDTYTEAFF
few 17 TRBV4-1 CASSQDRFSLSGDEQFF
- 16 TRBV10-1 CASSGQTGTGRDEQFF
- 15 TRBV29-1 CSVEPPDRRVDTQYF
- 14 TRBV18 CASSPPYEGNTIYF
- 13 TRBV10-3 CAISERGQGGYTF
- 14 TRBV13 CASSLELSGTEAFF
- 15 TRBV7-8 CASTLAGGSTGELFF
- 12 TRBV6-1 CASGSSLVEQYF
- 14 TRBV6-4 CASSDSEGAGGYTF
- 16 TRBV4-2 CASSRPVGGLPREQYF
- 13 TRBV10-1 CASSVAGTDTQYF
- 15 TRBV4-2 CASSQEDSRTYEQYF
- 12 TRBV6-5 CASSDGIQPQHF